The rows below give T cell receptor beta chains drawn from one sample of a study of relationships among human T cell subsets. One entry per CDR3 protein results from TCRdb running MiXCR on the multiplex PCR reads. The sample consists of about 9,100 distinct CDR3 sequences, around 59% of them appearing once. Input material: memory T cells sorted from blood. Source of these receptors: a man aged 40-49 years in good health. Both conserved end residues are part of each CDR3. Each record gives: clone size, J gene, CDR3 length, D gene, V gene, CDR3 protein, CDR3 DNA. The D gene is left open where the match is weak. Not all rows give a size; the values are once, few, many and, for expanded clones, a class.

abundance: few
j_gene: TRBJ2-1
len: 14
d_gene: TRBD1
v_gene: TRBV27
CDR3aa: CASKRQGVNNEQFF
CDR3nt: TGTGCCAGCAAAAGACAGGGGGTTAACAATGAGCAGTTCTTC

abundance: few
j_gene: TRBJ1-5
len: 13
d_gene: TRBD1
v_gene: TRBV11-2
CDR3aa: CASSLQGDRPQHF
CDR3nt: TGTGCCAGCAGCCTACAGGGGGATCGGCCCCAGCATTTT

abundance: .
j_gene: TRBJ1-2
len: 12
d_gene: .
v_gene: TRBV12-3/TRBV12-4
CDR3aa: CASSPGSYGYTF
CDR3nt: TGTGCCAGCAGCCCAGGGAGCTATGGCTACACCTTC

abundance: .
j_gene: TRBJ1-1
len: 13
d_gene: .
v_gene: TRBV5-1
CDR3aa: CASSFLQNTEAFF
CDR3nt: TGCGCCAGCAGCTTTTTACAGAACACTGAAGCTTTCTTT

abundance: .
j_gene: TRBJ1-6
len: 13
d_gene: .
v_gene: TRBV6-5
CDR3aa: CASSYVRDSPLHF
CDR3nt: TGTGCCAGCAGTTACGTCAGGGATTCACCCCTCCACTTT

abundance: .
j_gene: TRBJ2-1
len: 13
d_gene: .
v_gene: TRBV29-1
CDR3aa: CSGQGTSYNEQFF
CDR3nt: TGCAGCGGCCAGGGGACATCCTACAATGAGCAGTTCTTC

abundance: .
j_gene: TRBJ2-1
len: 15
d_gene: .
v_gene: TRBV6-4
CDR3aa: CASSVGRSSYNEQFF
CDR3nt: TGTGCCAGCAGTGTCGGTCGGAGCTCCTACAATGAGCAGTTCTTC

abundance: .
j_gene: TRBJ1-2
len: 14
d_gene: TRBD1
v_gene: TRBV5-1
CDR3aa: CASSVTTGEYGYTF
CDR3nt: TGCGCCAGCAGCGTAACCACAGGGGAGTACGGCTACACCTTC

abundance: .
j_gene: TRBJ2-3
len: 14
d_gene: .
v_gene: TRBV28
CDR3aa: CASSLRTPPNTQYF
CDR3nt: TGTGCCAGCAGTCTCCGAACACCGCCAAATACGCAGTATTTT

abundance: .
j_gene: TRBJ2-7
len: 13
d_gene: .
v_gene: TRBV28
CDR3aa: CASVRRAPYEQYF
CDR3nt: TGTGCCAGCGTAAGAAGGGCACCCTACGAGCAGTACTTC

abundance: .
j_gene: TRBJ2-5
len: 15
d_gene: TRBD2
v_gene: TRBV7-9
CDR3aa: CASSRGAGEGETQYF
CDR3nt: TGTGCCAGCAGCCGAGGAGCGGGGGAGGGAGAGACCCAGTACTTC

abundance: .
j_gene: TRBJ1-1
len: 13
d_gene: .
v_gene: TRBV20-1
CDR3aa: CSAYFGTGTEAFF
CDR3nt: TGCAGTGCTTATTTTGGGACGGGGACTGAAGCTTTCTTT

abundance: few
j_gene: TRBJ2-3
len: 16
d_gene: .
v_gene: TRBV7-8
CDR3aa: CASSLGDRGPTDTQYF
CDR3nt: TGTGCCAGCAGCTTAGGCGATAGGGGTCCGACAGATACGCAGTATTTT

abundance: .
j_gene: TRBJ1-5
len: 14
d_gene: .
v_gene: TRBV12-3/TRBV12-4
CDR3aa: CASSLERGRQPQHF
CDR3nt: TGTGCCAGCAGTTTAGAAAGGGGAAGGCAGCCCCAGCATTTT

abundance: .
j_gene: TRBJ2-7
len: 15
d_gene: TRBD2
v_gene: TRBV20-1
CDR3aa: CSARDMAGGDYEQYF
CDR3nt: TGCAGTGCTAGAGATATGGCGGGAGGAGACTACGAGCAGTACTTC

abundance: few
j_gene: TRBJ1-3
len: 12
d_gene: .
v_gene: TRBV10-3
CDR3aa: CAITGSGNTIYF
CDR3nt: TGTGCCATCACAGGCTCTGGAAACACCATATATTTT

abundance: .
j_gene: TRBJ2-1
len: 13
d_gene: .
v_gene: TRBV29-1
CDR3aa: CSVNKDSNNEQFF
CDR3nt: TGCAGCGTCAACAAGGACAGTAACAATGAGCAGTTCTTC

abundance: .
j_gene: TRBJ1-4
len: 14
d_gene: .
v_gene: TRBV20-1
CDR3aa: CSATQTGTNEKLFF
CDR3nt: TGCAGTGCTACACAGACGGGCACTAATGAAAAACTGTTTTTT

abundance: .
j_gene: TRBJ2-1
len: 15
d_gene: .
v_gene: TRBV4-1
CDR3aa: CASSQEYAFQGSKFF
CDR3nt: TGCGCCAGCAGCCAAGAGTACGCCTTCCAAGGTTCCAAGTTCTTC

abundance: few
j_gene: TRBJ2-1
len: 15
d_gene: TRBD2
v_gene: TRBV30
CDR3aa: CASLMRAGVYNEQFF
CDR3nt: TGTGCCTCCCTCATGAGAGCGGGGGTGTACAATGAGCAGTTCTTC

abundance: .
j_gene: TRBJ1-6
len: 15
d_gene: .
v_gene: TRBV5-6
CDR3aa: CASSFISGPPAPLHF
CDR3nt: TGTGCCAGCAGCTTTATATCGGGGCCGCCGGCACCCCTCCACTTT

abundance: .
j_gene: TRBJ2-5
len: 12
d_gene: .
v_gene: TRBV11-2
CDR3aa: CASSSRSETQYF
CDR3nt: TGTGCCAGCAGCTCACGTTCGGAGACCCAGTACTTC

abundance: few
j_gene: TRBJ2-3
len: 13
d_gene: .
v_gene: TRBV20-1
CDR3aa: CSANGRGTDTQYF
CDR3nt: TGCAGTGCTAATGGGAGAGGCACAGATACGCAGTATTTT

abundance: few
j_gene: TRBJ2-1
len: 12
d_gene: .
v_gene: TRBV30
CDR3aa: CAWRVDGNEQFF
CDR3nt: TGTGCCTGGAGGGTAGACGGCAATGAGCAGTTCTTC

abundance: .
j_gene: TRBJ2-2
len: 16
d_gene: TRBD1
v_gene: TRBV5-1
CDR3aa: CASSLGDRLDGGELFF
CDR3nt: TGCGCCAGCAGCTTGGGGGACAGACTTGATGGCGGGGAGCTGTTTTTT

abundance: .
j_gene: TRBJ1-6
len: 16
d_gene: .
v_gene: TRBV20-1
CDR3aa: CSARDGRETANSPLHF
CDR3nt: TGCAGTGCTAGAGATGGTAGGGAGACTGCGAACTCACCCCTCCACTTT

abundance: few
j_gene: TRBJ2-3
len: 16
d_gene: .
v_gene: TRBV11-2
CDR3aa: CASSRITASGGDTQYF
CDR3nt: TGTGCCAGCAGCCGAATCACAGCTTCTGGGGGAGATACGCAGTATTTT

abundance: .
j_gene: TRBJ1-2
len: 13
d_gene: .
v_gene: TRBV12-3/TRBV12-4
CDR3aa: CASSLETGPGYTF
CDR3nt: TGTGCCAGCAGTTTAGAGACGGGGCCCGGCTACACCTTC

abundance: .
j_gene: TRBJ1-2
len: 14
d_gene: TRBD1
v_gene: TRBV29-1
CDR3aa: CSVVGQGYNYGYTF
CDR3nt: TGCAGCGTTGTAGGACAGGGATATAACTATGGCTACACCTTC

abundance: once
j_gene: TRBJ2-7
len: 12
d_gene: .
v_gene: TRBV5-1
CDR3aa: CASSSEGYEQYF
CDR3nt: TGCGCCAGCAGCTCCGAGGGCTACGAGCAGTACTTC

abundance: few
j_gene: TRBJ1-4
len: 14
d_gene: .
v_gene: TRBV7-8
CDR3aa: CASNPGAQREKLFF
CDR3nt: TGTGCCAGCAACCCCGGGGCGCAGCGGGAAAAACTGTTTTTT

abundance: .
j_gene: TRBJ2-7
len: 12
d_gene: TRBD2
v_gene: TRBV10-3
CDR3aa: CAISERAGEQYF
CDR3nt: TGTGCCATCAGTGAGAGAGCGGGGGAGCAGTACTTC